This TCR beta chain derives from a study of T cell responses to AZD1222 COVID-19 vaccine. General study results and limits: Close to half of spike-specific TCRs reportedly recognize unmutated variant regions.

Details on this clone: The antigen is unknown. This may be a read error: a much more frequent sequence differs by one nucleotide.

TCRdb's copy holds only in-frame clones and misses some; the assay was immunoSEQ multiplex PCR. The sample shows under 170,000 clones, over 75% of them seen only once. The sequence came from an adult who received the AZD1222 COVID-19 vaccine. The sample consisted of peripheral blood, taken 28 days after the second AZD1222 dose.

DNA of the CDR3: TGTGCCAGCAGCAAGGGCAATGAGCAGTTCTTC. Its translation is CASSKGNEQFF. The V and J genes are TRBV3-1 (or the pseudogene TRBV3-2) and TRBJ2-1; D remains ambiguous. V was trimmed by 5 bases and J by 6 bases, leaving 5 bases between them. CDR1 and CDR2 from the germline V gene are LGHDT and YNNKEL (reference sequence). The CDR3 covers 11 residues.